A selection of T cell receptor beta chains follows, all from one sample in a study of T-cell reconstitution after alpha-beta-depleted transplantation in children. TCRdb itself ran the PCR reads through MiXCR, one entry per CDR3 protein. The sample has around 580,000 distinct CDR3 sequences; roughly 24% are singletons. The sequencing here drew on PBMCs, mostly from graft donor cells, taken 360 days after TCRalphabeta/CD19-depleted stem cell transplant. The receptors here all came from a boy under three years old who had a stem cell transplant for acute myeloid leukemia, so the T cells may come from the graft donor. CDR3s include the opening cysteine and the closing phenylalanine or tryptophan. Each record gives: J gene, V gene, CDR3 protein.

>TRBJ2-3|TRBV10-3
CAINGETNTDTQYF
>TRBJ2-5|TRBV27
CASSYRQGWETQYF
>TRBJ2-5|TRBV7-9
CASSPGKGAQETQYF
>TRBJ1-2|TRBV7-7
CASPPGLGGYTF
>TRBJ2-3|TRBV6-2/TRBV6-3
CASSATHSDTQYF
>TRBJ2-1|TRBV7-2
CASSPPDGYNEQFF
>TRBJ2-5|TRBV6-2/TRBV6-3
CASSSFQETQYF
>TRBJ2-7|TRBV20-1
CSAIGISYEQYF
>TRBJ2-1|TRBV20-1
CSADVAGNEQFF
>TRBJ1-5|TRBV15
CATSSEYDQPQHF
>TRBJ2-3|TRBV7-2
CASSLARATDTQYF
>TRBJ1-3|TRBV7-8
CASSWSGQGGNTIYF
>TRBJ2-1|TRBV20-1
CSARVGTSGYNEQFF
>TRBJ1-2|TRBV6-1
CASSPQGTARSGGYTF
>TRBJ2-1|TRBV5-5
CASSVWIAGANNEQFF
>TRBJ1-5|TRBV10-3
CASSQEPDQPQHF
>TRBJ2-7|TRBV7-8
CASSLKLGAYEQYF
>TRBJ2-1|TRBV6-2/TRBV6-3
CASSYSSPGGYNEQFF
>TRBJ1-6|TRBV7-8
CASSLGPTGGNAAPLHF
>TRBJ1-1|TRBV24-1
CATSDSDREAFF